The rows below give T cell receptor beta chains drawn from one sample of a study of blood T cell repertoires in COVID-19. Produced via immunoSEQ multiplex PCR; TCRdb's table is partial and in-frame only. The sample holds approximately 100,000 clones; approximately 81% are singletons and the top ten take about 10%. The sample taken for sequencing was peripheral blood. These receptor sequences come from a woman aged 80 or over with acute or convalescent COVID-19. The CDR3 runs from the conserved cysteine through the conserved F or W. D genes are given only for firm matches. A clone size is listed for some rows: how often the clone was seen (once, few, many), or a class if it is expanded.

v_gene	j_gene	d_gene	abundance	CDR3aa	CDR3nt
TRBV6-5	TRBJ1-2	-	-	CASSKRTGNYGYTF	TGTGCCAGCAGTAAGCGAACAGGGAACTATGGCTACACCTTC
TRBV30	TRBJ1-2	-	-	CAWRGGWRYSNYGYTF	TGTGCCTGGAGGGGGGGTTGGAGGTATTCTAACTATGGCTACACCTTC
TRBV11-2	TRBJ2-5	TRBD1	-	CASSLRDRNYQETQYF	TGTGCCAGCAGCCTCCGGGACAGAAACTACCAAGAGACCCAGTACTTC
TRBV5-6	TRBJ2-1	-	once	CASSLEGPVNEQFF	TGTGCCAGCAGCTTGGAGGGGCCGGTCAATGAGCAGTTCTTC
TRBV5-4	TRBJ1-2	-	-	CASSLASGDGYTF	TGTGCCAGCAGCTTGGCTTCGGGTGATGGCTACACCTTC
TRBV6-2/TRBV6-3	TRBJ2-1	TRBD2	-	CASSHRALAGGPRNEQFF	TGTGCCAGCAGTCACCGAGCTCTAGCGGGGGGGCCGCGGAATGAGCAGTTCTTC
TRBV5-5	TRBJ1-2	-	-	CASSLALRRGGGYTF	TGTGCCAGCAGCTTGGCCCTAAGGCGGGGTGGCGGCTACACCTTC
TRBV6-5	TRBJ1-1	TRBD1	-	CASSYLQTGGTEAFF	TGTGCCAGCAGTTACCTCCAAACAGGGGGCACTGAAGCTTTCTTT
TRBV27	TRBJ1-3	-	-	CASKRRVSDTIYF	TGTGCCAGCAAGCGGAGGGTTTCGGACACCATATATTTT
TRBV20-1	TRBJ1-2	-	-	CSASSRGHYGYTF	TGCAGTGCTAGTTCCAGGGGTCACTATGGCTACACCTTC
TRBV7-8	TRBJ2-7	TRBD1	-	CASSPQGLQSYEQYF	TGTGCCAGCAGCCCACAGGGGCTACAGAGTTACGAGCAGTACTTC
TRBV7-9	TRBJ2-2	-	-	CASSFTGTRTGELFF	TGTGCCAGCAGCTTTACCGGGACTCGCACCGGGGAGCTGTTTTTT
TRBV5-1	TRBJ1-2	-	-	CASTPSAGNYGYTF	TGCGCCAGCACCCCTTCGGCAGGGAACTATGGCTACACCTTC
TRBV18	TRBJ2-5	-	-	CASSPPGGAETQYF	TGTGCCAGCTCACCACCCGGTGGGGCAGAGACCCAGTACTTC
TRBV5-1	TRBJ2-4	-	once	CASSSGEERAKNIQYF	TGCGCCAGCAGCTCAGGGGAAGAAAGAGCCAAAAACATTCAGTACTTC
TRBV19	TRBJ2-6	-	-	CASSGASRILRANVLTF	TGTGCCAGTAGTGGAGCTTCACGCATCCTGAGGGCCAACGTCCTGACTTTC
TRBV5-6	TRBJ1-4	TRBD1	-	CASSLRTGQGKKLFF	TGTGCCAGCAGCTTGAGGACAGGACAGGGTAAAAAACTGTTTTTT
TRBV2	TRBJ2-7	TRBD1	-	CASSVQDRDDEQYF	TGTGCCAGCAGTGTCCAGGACAGGGATGACGAGCAGTACTTC
TRBV15	TRBJ1-3	-	-	CATSRVTPGQHSGNTIYF	TGTGCCACCAGCAGAGTTACTCCAGGACAGCACTCTGGAAACACCATATATTTT
TRBV2	TRBJ2-1	-	-	CASSTFNEQFF	TGTGCCAGCAGTACTTTCAATGAGCAGTTCTTC
TRBV4-2	TRBJ2-7	TRBD1	-	CASSQSGQGPYEQYF	TGTGCCAGCAGCCAATCGGGACAGGGTCCCTACGAGCAGTACTTC
TRBV5-1	TRBJ2-1	TRBD2	few	CASSLMPLSGGVYNEQFF	TGCGCCAGCAGCTTGATGCCACTGAGCGGGGGGGTTTACAATGAGCAGTTCTTC
TRBV28	TRBJ1-4	TRBD1	-	CASSFDRVNEKLFF	TGTGCCAGCAGTTTTGACAGGGTGAATGAAAAACTGTTTTTT
TRBV7-2	TRBJ1-1	-	-	CASSPFRGFEAFF	TGTGCCAGCAGCCCATTTCGAGGTTTTGAAGCTTTCTTT
TRBV2	TRBJ1-4	TRBD1	-	CASSDGQANEKLFF	TGTGCCAGCAGTGATGGACAGGCTAATGAAAAACTGTTTTTT
TRBV5-1	TRBJ2-7	-	-	CASSLGTGGDYEQYF	TGCGCCAGCAGCTTAGGTACAGGGGGGGATTACGAGCAGTACTTC
TRBV7-2	TRBJ2-2	TRBD2	-	CASSLVVAGVGTGELFF	TGTGCCAGCAGCTTAGTCGTAGCGGGGGTCGGCACCGGGGAGCTGTTTTTT
TRBV7-2	TRBJ2-7	TRBD1	-	CASSLGYPGQGNEQYF	TGTGCCAGCAGCTTAGGGTACCCGGGACAGGGGAACGAGCAGTACTTC
TRBV27	TRBJ1-1	TRBD1	-	CASRPDRALNTEAFF	TGTGCCAGCAGGCCCGACAGGGCGCTGAACACTGAAGCTTTCTTT
TRBV6-6	TRBJ1-5	TRBD1	-	CASSYGGGVRPQHF	TGTGCCAGCAGTTACGGAGGGGGCGTAAGGCCCCAGCATTTT
TRBV18	TRBJ2-5	-	few	CASSPQNSQETQYF	TGTGCCAGCTCACCACAGAACAGCCAAGAGACCCAGTACTTC
TRBV6-5	TRBJ2-5	TRBD2	-	CASSLNLAGMETQYF	TGTGCCAGCAGTCTTAACCTAGCGGGGATGGAGACCCAGTACTTC
TRBV30	TRBJ1-5	TRBD1	-	CAWSVRGQAGQPQHF	TGTGCCTGGAGTGTACGGGGACAGGCGGGTCAGCCCCAGCATTTT
TRBV4-3	TRBJ1-3	-	-	CASSQDLPSGDGNTIYF	TGCGCCAGCAGCCAAGATCTCCCCTCGGGAGATGGAAACACCATATATTTT
TRBV4-3	TRBJ1-3	-	-	CASSQVMGGGFSGNTIYF	TGCGCCAGCAGCCAAGTAATGGGGGGGGGCTTCTCTGGAAACACCATATATTTT
TRBV18	TRBJ1-5	TRBD1	-	CASSPRGTGLNQPQHF	TGTGCCAGCTCTCCTCGAGGGACAGGGCTAAATCAGCCCCAGCATTTT
TRBV27	TRBJ1-1	TRBD1	-	CARADRVRTEAFF	TGTGCCAGGGCGGACAGGGTGAGGACTGAAGCTTTCTTT
TRBV27	TRBJ2-2	TRBD1	-	CASSLPGTGRTGELFF	TGTGCCAGCAGTCTTCCCGGGACAGGGCGGACCGGGGAGCTGTTTTTT
TRBV5-5	TRBJ1-1	TRBD1	-	CASSPGQGLAEAFF	TGTGCCAGCAGCCCAGGACAGGGTCTCGCTGAAGCTTTCTTT
TRBV5-4	TRBJ2-6	TRBD1	few	CASSQDRGAGANVLTF	TGTGCCAGCAGCCAAGACAGGGGAGCAGGGGCCAACGTCCTGACTTTC
TRBV6-1	TRBJ1-3	-	-	CASSDPVSRNTIYF	TGTGCCAGCAGTGACCCGGTTTCAAGAAACACCATATATTTT
TRBV2	TRBJ2-2	TRBD1	-	CASSRQGTGELFF	TGTGCCAGCAGCAGACAGGGGACCGGGGAGCTGTTTTTT
TRBV5-4	TRBJ1-2	-	-	CASSSGTNYGYTF	TGTGCCAGCAGCTCGGGTACGAACTATGGCTACACCTTC
TRBV5-1	TRBJ1-1	TRBD1	-	CASSRDRGNTEAFF	TGCGCCAGCAGCCGGGACAGGGGGAACACTGAAGCTTTCTTT
TRBV27	TRBJ1-6	-	-	CASSFSGLTRNSPLHF	TGTGCCAGCAGTTTTTCCGGCCTTACTAGGAATTCACCCCTCCACTTT
TRBV5-1	TRBJ1-4	TRBD1	-	CASSLEGAPAEKLFF	TGCGCCAGCAGCTTGGAGGGGGCCCCTGCTGAAAAACTGTTTTTT
TRBV6-1	TRBJ1-4	-	-	CASSELSGATNEKLFF	TGTGCCAGCAGTGAACTATCGGGAGCAACTAATGAAAAACTGTTTTTT
TRBV28	TRBJ1-4	-	-	CASSLGSLTNEKLFF	TGTGCCAGCAGTTTAGGCAGTCTCACTAATGAAAAACTGTTTTTT
TRBV5-4	TRBJ1-3	-	-	CASSSGGLSTGNTIYF	TGTGCCAGCAGCTCGGGGGGACTTAGTACTGGAAACACCATATATTTT
TRBV10-2	TRBJ1-3	-	-	CASSGRGSGNTIYF	TGCGCCAGCAGTGGGAGGGGCTCTGGAAACACCATATATTTT
TRBV6-5	TRBJ2-7	TRBD2	-	CASTTLAGGTYEQYF	TGTGCCAGCACCACACTAGCGGGGGGGACCTACGAGCAGTACTTC
TRBV28	TRBJ1-2	-	once	CASSSNRQYGYTF	TGTGCCAGCAGTTCGAACAGGCAATATGGCTACACCTTC
TRBV9	TRBJ2-3	-	-	CASSVRGGLDTQYF	TGTGCCAGCAGCGTAAGGGGGGGCCTGGATACGCAGTATTTT
TRBV19	TRBJ2-1	TRBD2	-	CASSPARVAGGFYNEQFF	TGTGCCAGTAGTCCGGCCCGCGTGGCGGGGGGATTCTACAATGAGCAGTTCTTC
TRBV19	TRBJ1-1	-	few	CASLQEGGIRGAFF	TGTGCCAGCCTCCAAGAGGGTGGGATCCGCGGGGCTTTCTTT
TRBV4-1	TRBJ1-1	TRBD1	few	CASRPGVGQGRAEAFF	TGCGCCAGCAGACCCGGAGTCGGACAGGGTAGGGCTGAAGCTTTCTTT
TRBV30	TRBJ1-6	-	-	CAWTSGGPAGNSPLHF	TGTGCCTGGACTAGTGGGGGACCTGCGGGGAATTCACCCCTCCACTTT